The following is a TCR beta chain sequence with its context. The V gene end was trimmed by 2 bases and the J gene end by 2 bases; junction bases not matched to a gene: 6. Germline assignment: CDR1 SEHNR and CDR2 FQNEAQ (reference sequence). The length of the CDR3 is 17 residues. The data belong to a study of circulating and synovial CD4+ cells in juvenile arthritis. Libraries were prepared by immunoSEQ multiplex PCR; TCRdb keeps only in-frame clonotypes and omits some of them. The sample includes around 31,000 clones, over 95% of them seen just once. The source is a human donor with juvenile idiopathic arthritis. This chain connects TRBV7-9 to TRBJ2-7, with 13 bases fitting TRBD2. Material for sequencing was CD4+ T cells from blood. CDR3 sequence (DNA): TGTGCCAGCAGCTTACAACCGGGACTAGCGGGGACCTACGAGCAGTACTTC. It codes for CASSLQPGLAGTYEQYF.